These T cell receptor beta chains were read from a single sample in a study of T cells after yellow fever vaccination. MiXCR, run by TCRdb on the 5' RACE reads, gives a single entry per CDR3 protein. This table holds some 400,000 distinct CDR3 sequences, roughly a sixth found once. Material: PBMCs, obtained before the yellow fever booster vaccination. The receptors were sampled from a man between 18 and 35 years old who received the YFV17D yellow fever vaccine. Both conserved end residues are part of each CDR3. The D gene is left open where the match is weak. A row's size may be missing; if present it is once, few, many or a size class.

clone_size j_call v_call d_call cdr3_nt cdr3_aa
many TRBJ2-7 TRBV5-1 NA TGCGCCAGCAGCTACCAGGGGCTAGACGAGCAGTACTTC CASSYQGLDEQYF
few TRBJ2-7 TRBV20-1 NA TGCAGTGCTACGGGATTACGGAGCGAGCAGTACTTC CSATGLRSEQYF
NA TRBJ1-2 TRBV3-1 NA TGTGCCAGCAGCCAAAACAGGGAGGGCTACACCTTC CASSQNREGYTF
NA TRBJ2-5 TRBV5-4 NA TGTGCCAGCAGCTTGTGGGTTGCTGAGACCCAGTACTTC CASSLWVAETQYF
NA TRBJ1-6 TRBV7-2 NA TGTGCCAGCAGCTTCGGGGGGAACCCACCCCTCCACTTT CASSFGGNPPLHF
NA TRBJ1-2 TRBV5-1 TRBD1 TGCGCCAGCAGCTTGGAGGGGGCCCACTATGGCTACACCTTC CASSLEGAHYGYTF
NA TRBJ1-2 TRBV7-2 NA TGTGCCAGCAGCTTAGTGGAGAATGGCTACACCTTC CASSLVENGYTF
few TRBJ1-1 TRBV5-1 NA TGCGCCAGCAGCCCCGGGCAGACGGGGACTGAAGCTTTCTTT CASSPGQTGTEAFF
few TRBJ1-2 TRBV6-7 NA TGTGCCAGCAGTTACTCGTACCAAGGCTACACCTTC CASSYSYQGYTF
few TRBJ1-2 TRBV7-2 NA TGTGCCAGCAGCGCCGGGGGGGCTGGCTACACCTTC CASSAGGAGYTF
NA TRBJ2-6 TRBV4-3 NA TGCGCCAGCAGCCAAGCCGAGTGGGCCAACGTCCTGACTTTC CASSQAEWANVLTF
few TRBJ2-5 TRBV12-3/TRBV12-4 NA TGTGCCAGCAGTCCAGGACATTTGGAGACCCAGTACTTC CASSPGHLETQYF
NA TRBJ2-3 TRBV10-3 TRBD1 TGTGCCATCGGAAAGGGGACAGGGGCCACCACAGATACGCAGTATTTT CAIGKGTGATTDTQYF
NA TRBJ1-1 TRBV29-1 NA TGCAGCGTCACGGACCCTGCTGGGCCCCCTGAAGCTTTCTTT CSVTDPAGPPEAFF
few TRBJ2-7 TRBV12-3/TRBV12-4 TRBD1 TGTGCCAGCAGCGGAGGGACAGGAAGGTACGAGCAGTACTTC CASSGGTGRYEQYF
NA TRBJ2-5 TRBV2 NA TGTGCCGGCGGGATGCGAGCGGACCAAGAGACCCAGTACTTC CAGGMRADQETQYF
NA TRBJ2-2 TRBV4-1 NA TGCGCCAGCAGCCAAGTCTGGGGGGCGCGAGGCACCGGGGAGCTGTTTTTT CASSQVWGARGTGELFF
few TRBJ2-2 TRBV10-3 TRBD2 TGTGCCATCGGCGGGGGAGTGCACACCGGGGAGCTGTTTTTT CAIGGGVHTGELFF
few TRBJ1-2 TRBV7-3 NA TGTGCCAGCAGCGAGGGACCCCTGGGAGAGGGTGGCTACACCTTC CASSEGPLGEGGYTF
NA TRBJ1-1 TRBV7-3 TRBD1 TGTGCCAGCAGCGCGCACAGGGGCTGGTTGGGTACTGAAGCTTTCTTT CASSAHRGWLGTEAFF
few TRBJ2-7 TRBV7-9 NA TGTGCCAGCAGCTTACAGGGCCGCTACGAGCAGTACTTC CASSLQGRYEQYF
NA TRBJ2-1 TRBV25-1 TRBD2 TGTGCCAGCACTAGCGGGGCGGAGGGGAATGAGCAGTTCTTC CASTSGAEGNEQFF
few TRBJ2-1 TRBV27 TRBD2 TGTGCCAGCAGTTTATGGGCGGGAGTTGCGGGGGTCAATGAGCAGTTCTTC CASSLWAGVAGVNEQFF
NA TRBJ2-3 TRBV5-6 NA TGTGCCAGCAGCAGGACAGACACAGATACGCAGTATTTT CASSRTDTDTQYF
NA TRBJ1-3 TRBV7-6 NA TGTGCCAGCAGCTTTTCGAGGGCAGACACCATATATTTT CASSFSRADTIYF
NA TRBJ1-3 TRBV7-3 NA TGTGCCAGCAGCCCAAGTCCGGGGGCGGCTGGAAACACCATATATTTT CASSPSPGAAGNTIYF
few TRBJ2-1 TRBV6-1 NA TGTGCCAGCAGTGAAAGGGGTTACAACAATGAGCAGTTCTTC CASSERGYNNEQFF
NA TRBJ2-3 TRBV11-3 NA TGTGCCAGCAGCTTAGGTCCCGACCCTGGACATACGCAGTATTTT CASSLGPDPGHTQYF
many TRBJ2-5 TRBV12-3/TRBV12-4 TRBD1 TGTGCCAGCAGCGTGGGACAGCAAGAGACCCAGTACTTC CASSVGQQETQYF
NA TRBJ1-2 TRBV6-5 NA TGTGCCAGCAGGATAGGGTCGAACTATGGCTACACCTTC CASRIGSNYGYTF
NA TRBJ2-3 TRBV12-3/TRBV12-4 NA TGTGCCAGCAGTTGGGGACACGACACAGATACGCAGTATTTT CASSWGHDTDTQYF
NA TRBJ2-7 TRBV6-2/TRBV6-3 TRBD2 TGTGCCAGCACCGGCGGGAGGTACGAGCAGTACTTC CASTGGRYEQYF
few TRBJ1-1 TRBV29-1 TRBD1 TGCAGCGTTGAGGAGGACAGGCCCTGGTCCCACACTGAAGCTTTCTTT CSVEEDRPWSHTEAFF
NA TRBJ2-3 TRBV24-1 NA TGTGCCACCAGTGATTACAGCACAGATACGCAGTATTTT CATSDYSTDTQYF
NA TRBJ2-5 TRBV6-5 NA TGTGCCAGCAGCCTGTCAGCCGGGCAACCCCGGGGGGAGACCCAGTACTTC CASSLSAGQPRGETQYF
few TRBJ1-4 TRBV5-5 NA TGTGCCAGCAGCAGCGACAGGAGGATGGATGAAAAACTGTTTTTT CASSSDRRMDEKLFF
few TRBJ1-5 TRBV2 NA TGTGCCAGCAGTCCTAGGACCTATCAGCCCCAGCATTTT CASSPRTYQPQHF
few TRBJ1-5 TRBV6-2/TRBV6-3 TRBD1 TGTGCCAGCAGTTACTACCCAGGGGGTACTCAGCCCCAGCATTTT CASSYYPGGTQPQHF
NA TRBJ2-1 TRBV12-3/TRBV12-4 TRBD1 TGTGCCAGCAGACATACAGGGGCCTACAATGAGCAGTTCTTC CASRHTGAYNEQFF
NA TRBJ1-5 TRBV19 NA TGTGCCAGTAGTATGAGTCGGACAAGAAATCAGCCCCAGCACTTT CASSMSRTRNQPQHF
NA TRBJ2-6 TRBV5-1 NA TGCGCCAGCAGCTTGATGCAGACTGGGGCCAACGTCCTGACTTTC CASSLMQTGANVLTF
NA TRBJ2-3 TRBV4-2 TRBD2 TGTGCCAGCAGCCCCAGCGGGGGGGTGGGTGACACAGATACGCAGTATTTT CASSPSGGVGDTDTQYF
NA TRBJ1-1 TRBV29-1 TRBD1 TGCAGCGTTGAAGGGGAGGGGGCGTTGAACACTGAAGCTTTCTTT CSVEGEGALNTEAFF
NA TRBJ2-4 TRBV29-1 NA TGCAGCGTCTCGGCCCGGCGTGGCAACATTCAGTACTTC CSVSARRGNIQYF